A selection of T cell receptor beta chains follows, all from one sample in a study of control samples from healthy donors and cancer patients. Sequencing was performed with immunoSEQ multiplex PCR; in TCRdb, only in-frame clones are kept and a portion is missing. Here the sample spans about 120,000 clones, roughly 84% being singletons. Sequencing was performed on blood. The receptors stem from a man aged 18 to 29 in good health. CDR3s include the opening cysteine and the closing phenylalanine or tryptophan. The order of the fields is J gene, clone size, V gene, D gene, CDR3 protein, CDR3 DNA. A D gene is named only where the DNA matches it firmly. Not all rows give a size; the values are once, few, many and, for expanded clones, a class.

>TRBJ1-5|few|TRBV24-1|NA
CATSDAGSGQPQHF
TGTGCCACCAGTGATGCAGGGTCGGGTCAGCCCCAGCATTTT
>TRBJ2-2|NA|TRBV7-7|NA
CASSSTESGELFF
TGTGCCAGCAGCTCAACGGAAAGCGGGGAGCTGTTTTTT
>TRBJ2-2|NA|TRBV2|NA
CASSAHRIVPGELFF
TGTGCCAGCAGTGCTCACAGGATAGTACCCGGGGAGCTGTTTTTT
>TRBJ2-3|NA|TRBV18|NA
CASSPTDTQYF
TGTGCCAGCTCACCGACAGATACGCAGTATTTT
>TRBJ2-7|NA|TRBV7-6|TRBD1
CASSLVGDRGAYEQYF
TGTGCCAGCAGCTTAGTAGGGGACAGGGGAGCCTACGAGCAGTACTTC
>TRBJ1-1|NA|TRBV11-2|NA
CASSLPANTEAFF
TGTGCCAGCAGCTTACCGGCGAACACTGAAGCTTTCTTT
>TRBJ1-2|NA|TRBV19|TRBD1
CASAKRDRGTGYTF
TGTGCCAGTGCAAAACGGGACAGGGGAACCGGCTACACCTTC
>TRBJ2-7|NA|TRBV6-5|TRBD1
CASSYPGRDRGNEQYF
TGTGCCAGCAGTTACCCGGGCCGGGACAGGGGAAACGAGCAGTACTTC
>TRBJ1-5|NA|TRBV6-1|NA
CASSERGNQPQHF
TGTGCCAGCAGTGAACGGGGGAATCAGCCCCAGCATTTT
>TRBJ1-3|NA|TRBV30|NA
CAWGKSSGNTIYF
TGTGCCTGGGGCAAGAGCTCTGGAAACACCATATATTTT
>TRBJ2-7|once|TRBV5-5|TRBD2
CASSSGGSYEQYF
TGTGCCAGCAGTTCGGGAGGCTCCTACGAGCAGTACTTC
>TRBJ1-2|once|TRBV19|NA
CASSMYWAQRGYTF
TGTGCCAGTAGTATGTATTGGGCCCAAAGAGGCTACACCTTC
>TRBJ2-7|once|TRBV7-2|NA
CASSLSTGTYEQYF
TGTGCCAGCAGCTTAAGTACCGGTACCTACGAGCAGTACTTC
>TRBJ1-1|NA|TRBV30|NA
CAWTQEATEAFF
TGTGCCTGGACACAGGAGGCCACTGAAGCTTTCTTT
>TRBJ2-5|NA|TRBV7-2|TRBD1
CASSPQGKKRTQYF
TGTGCCAGCAGCCCACAGGGGAAAAAGAGAACCCAGTACTTC
>TRBJ2-7|once|TRBV18|TRBD1
CASSDDLGRGYEQYF
TGTGCCAGCTCAGATGACCTTGGCAGGGGGTACGAGCAGTACTTC